This T cell receptor (beta chain) is from a study of cytomegalovirus exposure and HLA in healthy donors. Study background: Prior work identified 95 million to 120 million unique TCR beta sequences in some 180 million T cells. Falling in the Caucasian-associated ancestry cluster were 80% to 90% of approximately 410 genotyped donors.

The CDR3 contains 18 residues. Germline V lookup: CDR1 ENHRY, CDR2 SYGVKD. The ends were cut back, 5 bases at V and 3 bases at J, with 23 bases in the middle. All donors participated as healthy donors of bone marrow. 60 Vbeta and 13 Jbeta primers were used in PCR. Profiling relied on immunoSEQ multiplex PCR, and the TCRdb table lists in-frame clones only, not all of them. Its listing shows more than 95,000 clones. Sequencing used PBMCs. The source of this sequence is a man aged 35-49 years in good health and CMV-seronegative. This chain joins TRBV10-3 and TRBJ2-1; possible D gene TRBD1, 7 bases. The CDR3 reads CAISRQGVTGVSYNEQFF. The CDR3 region has the DNA TGTGCCATCAGTAGACAGGGCGTGACGGGAGTTAGCTACAATGAGCAGTTCTTC.